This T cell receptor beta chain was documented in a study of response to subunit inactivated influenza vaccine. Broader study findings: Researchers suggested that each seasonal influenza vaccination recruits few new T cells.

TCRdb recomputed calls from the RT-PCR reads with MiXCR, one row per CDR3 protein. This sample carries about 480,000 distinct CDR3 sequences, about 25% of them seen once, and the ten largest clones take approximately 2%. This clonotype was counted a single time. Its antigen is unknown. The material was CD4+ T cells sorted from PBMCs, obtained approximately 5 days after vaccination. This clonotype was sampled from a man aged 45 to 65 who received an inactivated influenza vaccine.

For the CDR3, the DNA is TGTGCCAGCAATTCATGGCCTAGCGGTCCGGGAGAGCAGTACTTC. This gives the protein CASNSWPSGPGEQYF. This rearrangement joins TRBV5-6 to TRBJ2-7; TRBD2 aligns across 7 bases. Germline V gene sequence: CDR1 SGHDT, CDR2 YYEEEE. The CDR3 sequence is 15 residues long. V shed 6 bases, J shed 7 bases, and the junction held 16 bases outside the gene matches.